What follows are 16 T cell receptor beta chains derived from one specimen sequenced in a study of CD8 T cells in Susac syndrome. The authors reverse transcribed roughly 0.5 to 1 ug RNA with random hexamers. TCRdb processed the immunoSEQ multiplex PCR reads anew with MiXCR; each CDR3 protein has one entry. The top ten clones hold 0.14% of a sample with 150,000 to 200,000 distinct CDR3 sequences, over 85% of them seen once. Sequenced sample: CD4+ T cells from PBMCs. The receptors were sampled from a human donor in good health.

This chain uses TRBV29-1 with TRBJ2-5; possible D gene TRBD1, 5 bases. Germline V lookup: CDR1 SQVTM, CDR2 ANQGSEA. The CDR3 is made up of 14 amino acids. Trimming shortened V by 6 bases and J by 4 bases, and 18 bases separated the two germline ends. The CDR3 is CSVTRLGVGETQYF. For the CDR3, the DNA is TGCAGCGTCACGAGATTAGGGGTGGGAGAGACCCAGTACTTC. The whole variable domain, remainder taken from reference TRBV29-1 and TRBJ2-5, is SAVISQKPSRDICQRGTSLTIQCQVDSQVTMMFWYRQQPGQSLTLIATANQGSEATYESGFVIDKFPISRPNLTFSTLTVSNMSPEDSSIYLCSVTRLGVGETQYFGPGTRLLVL.

The chain combines TRBV3-1 with TRBJ2-5; D is unresolved. Between the trimmed V and J ends, which lost 0 bases and 5 bases, there was a span of 10 bases. CDR3 size: 14 residues. Germline-derived CDR1 and CDR2 are LGHDT and YNNKEL (reference sequence). This CDR3 reads CASSQDPVPETQYF. In DNA form, the CDR3 reads TGTGCCAGCAGCCAAGATCCCGTTCCGGAGACCCAGTACTTC.

The rearrangement uses TRBV20-1 and TRBJ2-2; D gene unclear. Trimming pared 0 bases from V and 5 bases from J, leaving 4 bases between. The CDR3 sequence is 12 residues long. The germline CDR1 and CDR2 sequences are DFQATT and SNEGSKA (reference sequence). The chain's CDR3 is CSARDQTGELFF. DNA of the CDR3: TGCAGTGCTAGAGATCAGACCGGGGAGCTGTTTTTT.

This clonotype turned up a few times. The gene calls are TRBV9 and TRBJ2-3, with D possibly matching TRBD1 (6 bases). This CDR3 region has 14 residues. The germline V and J ends were trimmed by 2 bases and 3 bases, with 10 bases remaining between them. Germline CDR1 and CDR2: SGDLS and YYNGEE. The CDR3 here is CASSVTGLTDTQYF. The CDR3 DNA reads TGTGCCAGCAGCGTCACAGGGTTGACAGATACGCAGTATTTT.

The chain combines TRBV7-2 with TRBJ2-1; 7 positions match TRBD2. After removal of 2 bases from V and 4 bases from J, the junction contained 8 bases not matched to a gene. The CDR3 spans 16 residues. In germline, CDR1 is SGHTA, CDR2 FQGNSA. DNA for the CDR3: TGTGCCAGCAGCTTAAGTTTAAGCGGGGATTACAATGAGCAGTTCTTC. It yields the protein CASSLSLSGDYNEQFF. Variable domain in full (rest from reference TRBV7-2 and TRBJ2-1): GAGVSQSPSNKVTEKGKDVELRCDPISGHTALYWYRQSLGQGLEFLIYFQGNSAPDKSGLPSDRFSAERTGGSVSTLTIQRTQQEDSAVYLCASSLSLSGDYNEQFFGPGTRLTVL.

The V call is TRBV11-2, the J call TRBJ2-7, with a possible D match to TRBD2 (6 bases). CDR1 is SGHAT and CDR2 is FQNNGV in the germline V gene. The CDR3 is made up of 16 amino acids. Trimming stripped 5 bases from V and 2 bases from J, with 19 bases between. CDR3 DNA sequence: TGTGCCAGCAGCCCCCCGGGTAGGGGCGGGACCTACGAGCAGTACTTC. Protein: CASSPPGRGGTYEQYF.

The chain combines TRBV9 with TRBJ2-1, with D maybe TRBD2 (6 bases). There are 16 residues in the CDR3. Trimming shortened V by 0 bases and J by 0 bases, and 10 bases separated the two germline ends. The germline gives CDR1 SGDLS, CDR2 YYNGEE. The CDR3 nucleotides read TGTGCCAGCAGCGTAGATGTCGGGGGCTCCTACAATGAGCAGTTCTTC. Protein: CASSVDVGGSYNEQFF.

This chain connects TRBV11-1 to TRBJ2-3, with TRBD2 matching 10 bases. CDR3 length: 16 residues. Germline V gene sequence: CDR1 SGHAT, CDR2 FQDESV (reference sequence). V lost 6 bases, J lost 6 bases, and 12 bases stayed unmatched. The CDR3 reads CASSPIAGGGLDTQYF. In DNA, the CDR3 is TGTGCCAGCAGTCCCATAGCGGGGGGCGGCTTGGATACGCAGTATTTT.

The V call is TRBV7-9, the J call TRBJ2-2; no clear D gene. Trimming stripped 1 base from V and 2 bases from J, with 5 bases between. CDR1 is SEHNR, CDR2 FQNEAQ, per germline (reference sequence). The CDR3 is 14 residues long. The CDR3 here is CASSLGLNTGELFF. The CDR3 DNA reads TGTGCCAGCAGCTTAGGCTTAAACACCGGGGAGCTGTTTTTT.

The J gene is TRBJ2-5, the V gene TRBV5-4; 7 nucleotides match TRBD1. J was trimmed by 2 bases and V by 5 bases; bases with no gene match: 3. The CDR3 contains 13 residues. CDR1 and CDR2 from the germline V gene are SGHNT and YYREEE (reference sequence). The CDR3 here is CASSIRGQETQYF. For the CDR3, the DNA is TGTGCCAGCAGTATCAGGGGGCAAGAGACCCAGTACTTC.

The chain uses TRBV3-1 and TRBJ1-1; D call uncertain. Germline assignment: CDR1 LGHDT and CDR2 YNNKEL (reference sequence). V was pared by 2 bases and J by 3 bases, with 7 bases between. The CDR3 contains 13 residues. The CDR3 here is CASSQPRDTEAFF. CDR3 in DNA: TGTGCCAGCAGCCAACCGAGGGACACTGAAGCTTTCTTT.

Only a few counts were recorded for this clonotype. CDR3: CASSQDRGPETQYF. The CDR3 nucleotides read TGTGCCAGCAGCCAAGACAGGGGACCAGAGACCCAGTACTTC. The chain employs TRBV4-2 and TRBJ2-5; possible D gene TRBD1, 6 bases. CDR1 and CDR2 (germline): LGHNA, YNFKEQ. The length of the CDR3 is 14 residues. Trimming took off 0 bases at V and 4 bases at J, with 9 bases between the two ends.

The V call is TRBV25-1, the J call TRBJ2-3; perhaps TRBD2 as D (5 bases). V was shortened by 1 base and J by 4 bases, with 15 bases between the two germline ends. The germline V gene has CDR1 MGHDK and CDR2 SYGVNS. The CDR3 has 16 residues. CDR3 nucleotides: TGTGCCAGCAGTGAATGGGCAGTCGGAGGACCAGATACGCAGTATTTT. Protein: CASSEWAVGGPDTQYF.

This chain joins TRBV12-3 or TRBV12-4 and TRBJ2-3; D is undetermined. There are 14 residues in the CDR3. V lost 2 bases and J lost 4, with 10 bases in between. CDR3 sequence: CASSLHPLPDTQYF. CDR3 in DNA: TGTGCCAGCAGTTTACACCCTTTGCCAGATACGCAGTATTTT.

J is TRBJ2-5 and V is TRBV29-1; 10 nucleotides align to TRBD2. The ends lost 7 bases at V and 2 bases at J; junction bases unmatched: 10. The CDR3 runs to 15 residues. Looked up from germline, CDR1 is SQVTM and CDR2 is ANQGSEA. The CDR3 is CSDLPASGGQETQYF. CDR3 DNA sequence: TGCAGCGACCTGCCGGCTAGCGGGGGTCAAGAGACCCAGTACTTC.

This sequence joins TRBV3-1 and TRBJ1-1; D unclear. Germline CDR1 reads LGHDT; CDR2 reads YNNKEL (reference sequence). This CDR3 region has 13 residues. V gave up 2 bases and J gave up 4 bases, with 8 bases separating them. The CDR3 DNA follows: TGTGCCAGCAGCCAACTTGTGGGCACTGAAGCTTTCTTT. Protein: CASSQLVGTEAFF.